This TCR beta chain was recorded in a study of beta chain features in type 1 diabetes. Findings of the study overall: Sequencing of cDNA might inflate the share of cells that strongly express TCR. Moderate but significant shortening of TCRB CDR3s was recorded in all four CD4+ subsets from Type 1 diabetes patients.

V gave up 6 bases and J gave up 6 bases; unmatched junction bases: 7. This CDR3 is 13 amino acids long. CDR1 is MNHEY and CDR2 is SVGAGI in the germline V gene. This clone was seen a few times. What it binds is unknown. Expressed TCRB transcripts were sequenced, since all the RNA that had been isolated was reverse transcribed. Naive, central memory and regulatory T cell samples came to a mean of around 3.5 million reads. Method: immunoSEQ multiplex PCR; TCRdb's copy keeps in-frame clones and lacks some. The sample includes about 410,000 clones, roughly 13% seen only once; the top ten take approximately 0.038%.

The chain carries TRBV6-5 and TRBJ2-7; 8 nucleotides align to TRBD1. This clonotype originated in a man aged 25 to 45 in good health. Material for sequencing was naive CD4+ T cells from blood. This CDR3 is CASSRTGRSEQYV. The CDR3 region has the DNA TGTGCCAGCAGCCGGACAGGGCGGTCCGAGCAGTACGTC.